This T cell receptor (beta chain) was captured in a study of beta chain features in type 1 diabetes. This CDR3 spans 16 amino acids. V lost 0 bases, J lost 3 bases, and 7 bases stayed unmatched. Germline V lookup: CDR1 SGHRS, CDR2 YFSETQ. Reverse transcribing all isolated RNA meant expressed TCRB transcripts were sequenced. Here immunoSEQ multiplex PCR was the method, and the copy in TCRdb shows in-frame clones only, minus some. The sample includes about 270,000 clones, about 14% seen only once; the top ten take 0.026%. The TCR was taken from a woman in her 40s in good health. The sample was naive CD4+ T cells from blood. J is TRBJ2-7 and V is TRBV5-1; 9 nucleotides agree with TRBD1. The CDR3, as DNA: TGCGCCAGCAGCTTGGCCCCCGGGACAGGGCACTACGAGCAGTACTTC. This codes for CASSLAPGTGHYEQYF.